The 30 T cell receptor beta chains below were found in one sample sequenced in a study of cytomegalovirus exposure and HLA in healthy donors. Researchers ran the PCR with 60 Vbeta and 13 Jbeta primers. Profiling relied on immunoSEQ multiplex PCR, and the TCRdb table lists in-frame clones only, not all of them. Counted here are approximately 200,000 clones, around 79% occurring once; the ten biggest clones make up 3.5% to 5%. Input material: PBMCs. The receptors originated from a woman in her thirties in good health and CMV-seropositive.

The chain links TRBV5-1 to TRBJ2-6, with 7 bases aligning to TRBD1. The CDR3 has 15 amino acids. CDR1 is SGHRS and CDR2 is YFSETQ in the germline V gene. Germline trimming cut 2 bases from V and 1 base from J; bases unmatched to any gene: 0. CDR3 sequence reads: CASSLQGSGANVLTF. CDR3 in DNA: TGCGCCAGCAGCTTACAGGGGTCTGGGGCCAACGTCCTGACTTTC.

The chain links TRBV11-3 to TRBJ1-1, with 11 bases lining up with TRBD1. Germline V CDR1 and CDR2: SGHNT, YENEEA. The CDR3 extends over 14 amino acids. V shed 1 base, J shed 7 bases, and the junction held 2 bases outside the gene matches. The CDR3: CASSLGGTGGEAFF. The CDR3 nucleotides read TGTGCCAGCAGCTTAGGGGGGACAGGGGGTGAAGCTTTCTTT.

This clone was seen a few times. The V call is TRBV5-6, the J call TRBJ2-3, with D perhaps matching TRBD1 (6 bases). V lost 4 bases to trimming and J lost 9 bases, with 15 bases between them. Germline V gene lookup returns CDR1 SGHDT and CDR2 YYEEEE. The CDR3 covers 13 residues. CDR3 region: CASSTGTGETQYF. CDR3 nucleotides: TGTGCCAGCAGCACAGGGACCGGAGAGACGCAGTATTTT.

This clone was recorded a few times. The chain employs TRBV11-2 and TRBJ2-1; 9 bases are a match to TRBD1. The V gene end was trimmed by 5 bases and the J gene end by 8 bases; junction bases not matched to a gene: 7. Germline values: CDR1 SGHAT, CDR2 FQNNGV. CDR3 length: 14 amino acids. Written as DNA, the CDR3 is TGTGCCAGCAGCGAACAGGGGGCGGATGATGAGCAGTTCTTC. It encodes CASSEQGADDEQFF.

This clone turned up a few times. The chain employs TRBV6-5 and TRBJ1-5; D gene uncertain. Germline lookup yields CDR1 MNHEY and CDR2 SVGAGI. V lost 4 bases and J 6 bases, leaving 7 bases between the germline ends. The CDR3 loop spans 12 amino acids. CDR3 nucleotide sequence: TGTGCCAGCAGTTTCCGAGGTCAGCCCCAGCATTTT. Amino acids: CASSFRGQPQHF.

The rearrangement uses TRBV6-5 and TRBJ1-5; D gene ambiguous. V gave up 0 bases and J gave up 6 bases, with 12 bases separating them. Germline V gene lookup returns CDR1 MNHEY and CDR2 SVGAGI. The CDR3 has 15 amino acids. CDR3 DNA sequence: TGTGCCAGCAGTTACTCGAGGGTCCACGGTCAGCCCCAGCATTTT. Protein sequence: CASSYSRVHGQPQHF.

This clone has only a few counts. J is TRBJ1-2 and V is TRBV12-5; 11 bases align to TRBD1. Per the germline V gene, CDR1 is LGHNT and CDR2 is FRNRAP. This CDR3 has 16 residues. J gave up 6 bases and V 3 bases, and 9 bases lay outside the gene matches. The chain's CDR3 is CASGLTGQGAVDGYTF. CDR3 nucleotide sequence: TGTGCTAGTGGTTTAACCGGACAGGGGGCGGTTGATGGCTACACCTTC.

The V call is TRBV5-4, the J call TRBJ2-4; D perhaps matches TRBD2 (5 bases). Germline V gene sequence: CDR1 SGHNT, CDR2 YYREEE (reference sequence). Trimming removed 2 bases from V and 0 bases from J, with 9 bases in between. The CDR3 is made up of 15 amino acids. Written as DNA, the CDR3 is TGTGCCAGCAGCTTAAGCGGTCTAGCCAAAAACATTCAGTACTTC. This translates into CASSLSGLAKNIQYF.

V and J are TRBV7-9 and TRBJ1-1; a weak D match, TRBD1 (5 bases). Germline V gene sequence: CDR1 SEHNR, CDR2 FQNEAQ (reference sequence). The V gene lost 5 bases and the J gene lost 6 bases, with 16 bases spanning the gap. The length of the CDR3 is 14 residues. For the CDR3, the DNA is TGTGCCAGCAGCCGGGGGGAGTTTTTCGCTGAAGCTTTCTTT. Amino acid sequence: CASSRGEFFAEAFF.

V usage is TRBV7-2 and J usage is TRBJ1-5, with D perhaps matching TRBD1 (5 bases). The CDR3 loop spans 15 amino acids. Germline V gene sequence: CDR1 SGHTA, CDR2 FQGNSA. With 2 bases removed from V and 2 bases from J, the gap between germline ends came to 10 bases. CDR3 coding DNA: TGTGCCAGCAGCTTATCTGGGGGGGGCAATCAGCCCCAGCATTTT. It specifies CASSLSGGGNQPQHF.

This chain connects TRBV11-3 to TRBJ2-2; maybe TRBD1 (5 bases). Germline V gives CDR1 SGHNT, CDR2 YENEEA. This CDR3 comprises 15 residues. Trimming stripped 1 base from V and 5 bases from J, with 11 bases between. The CDR3 DNA follows: TGTGCCAGCAGCTTAGGTGGCAGGGTAACCGGGGAGCTGTTTTTT. Its translation is CASSLGGRVTGELFF.

CDR3 sequence: CASSFGLAEKQETQYF. For the CDR3, the DNA is TGTGCCAGTAGTTTTGGACTAGCGGAGAAACAAGAGACCCAGTACTTC. The V and J genes are TRBV19 and TRBJ2-5; 10 nucleotides agree with TRBD2. CDR3 length: 16 amino acids. Per the germline V gene, CDR1 is LNHDA and CDR2 is SQIVND (reference sequence). Unmatched junction bases numbered 8, after V lost 5 bases and J lost 2 bases.

This clone occurred a few times. The chain joins TRBV11-2 to TRBJ2-3, with D possibly TRBD1 on 5 matching bases. The CDR3 spans 15 residues. Trimming left V 7 bases short and J 6 bases short, with 20 bases between. Germline V lookup: CDR1 SGHAT, CDR2 FQNNGV. In DNA, the CDR3 is TGTGCCAGCACCCCGGCAGGGTCCACCCCCGATACGCAGTATTTT. Protein sequence: CASTPAGSTPDTQYF.

The chain recombines TRBV19 with TRBJ2-7; 9 bases align to TRBD1. The CDR3 spans 15 residues. The V and J ends lost 5 bases and 5 bases, in that order; junction bases with no gene match: 10. From germline, CDR1 is LNHDA and CDR2 SQIVND (reference sequence). CDR3 DNA sequence: TGTGCCAGTAGTTCCGACCGGGACAGGGTCCACGAGCAGTACTTC. Translated, it gives CASSSDRDRVHEQYF.

The V and J genes are TRBV5-4 and TRBJ2-7; TRBD2 matches 7 bases. The CDR3 extends over 17 amino acids. With 0 bases clipped from V and 0 bases from J, the junction kept 9 bases outside the gene matches. Germline CDR1 SGHNT, CDR2 YYREEE (reference sequence). The CDR3 coding sequence is TGTGCCAGCAGCTTGGCCGGTGGAGCGGGGATCTCCTACGAGCAGTACTTC. Translated, it gives CASSLAGGAGISYEQYF.

The CDR3 DNA reads TGTGCCAGCAGTGAAGCCGGGACATCACGTTCCGGGGAGCTGTTTTTT. It specifies CASSEAGTSRSGELFF. V gene TRBV6-1 combines with J gene TRBJ2-2; D might be TRBD1 (6 bases). CDR3 length: 16 amino acids. V lost 0 bases to trimming and J lost 6 bases, with 14 bases between them. The germline CDR1 and CDR2 sequences are MNHNS and SASEGT.

V and J are TRBV23-1 and TRBJ1-2, with a weak D call TRBD1 (5 bases). TRBV23-1 is marked as an open reading frame, function uncertain. V lost 8 bases, J lost 8 bases, and 21 bases lay in between. The CDR3 totals 14 residues. CDR3 residues: CASPNRGSSGGYTF. In DNA form, the CDR3 reads TGCGCCAGCCCCAATCGGGGGAGTTCGGGGGGCTACACCTTC.

J is TRBJ1-1 and V is TRBV5-3; D perhaps matches TRBD1 (6 bases). TRBV5-3 counts as an open reading frame of uncertain function. The CDR3 contains 19 residues. The ends were cut back, 3 bases at V and 0 bases at J, with 24 bases in the middle. This CDR3 reads CARSSGSRGRILMNTEAFF. DNA of the CDR3: TGTGCCAGAAGCTCGGGATCCAGGGGACGTATCTTGATGAACACTGAAGCTTTCTTT.

A single count supports this clone. This chain uses TRBV18 with TRBJ2-5; 8 positions agree with TRBD2. The J segment lost 5 bases and the V segment lost 6 bases, leaving 17 bases of the junction unmatched. Germline V CDR1 and CDR2: KGHSH, LQKENI. There are 17 residues in the CDR3. The CDR3 bases are TGTGCCAGCTCCCCAGATCGTAGCGGGATCTTAACCGAGACCCAGTACTTC. Protein sequence: CASSPDRSGILTETQYF.

This clone appeared once. V usage is TRBV9 and J usage is TRBJ1-3, with 7 bases that match TRBD1. This CDR3 spans 15 amino acids. Germline values: CDR1 SGDLS, CDR2 YYNGEE. With 4 bases clipped from V and 0 bases from J, the junction kept 4 bases outside the gene matches. CDR3 in DNA: TGTGCCAGCAGCCCTCGGACAGGCTCTGGAAACACCATATATTTT. It codes for CASSPRTGSGNTIYF.

The chain recombines TRBV12-5 with TRBJ2-1; 8 nucleotides agree with TRBD2. J was trimmed by 1 base and V by 0 bases; bases with no gene match: 2. The CDR3 contains 16 residues. CDR1 and CDR2 (germline): LGHNT, FRNRAP. The CDR3 reads CASGLVVAGSYNEQFF. The CDR3 nucleotides are TGTGCTAGTGGTTTGGTTGTAGCGGGGTCCTACAATGAGCAGTTCTTC.

The chain recombines TRBV29-1 with TRBJ1-1, with D possibly TRBD1 on 6 matching bases. The germline V gene has CDR1 SQVTM and CDR2 ANQGSEA. This CDR3 region has 12 residues. With 7 bases removed from V and 4 bases from J, the gap between germline ends came to 13 bases. CDR3 loop: CSALGHFTEAFF. In nucleotides, the CDR3 is TGCAGCGCCTTGGGACATTTCACTGAAGCTTTCTTT.

This chain links TRBV6-6 with TRBJ2-7; the D gene is possibly TRBD1 (6 bases). Trimming cost V 0 bases and J 4 bases, with 10 bases left between them. This CDR3 has 14 residues. Germline V gene data show CDR1 as MNHNY and CDR2 as SVGAGI (reference sequence). The CDR3 nucleotides are TGTGCCAGCAGTTACTCGGACAGCCTTTACGAGCAGTACTTC. This encodes CASSYSDSLYEQYF.

DNA for the CDR3: TGTGCCAAGGGTCCGGGACAGCCGGGGTACGAGCAGTACTTC. Translated, it gives CAKGPGQPGYEQYF. V gene TRBV6-4 combines with J gene TRBJ2-7, with 7 bases matching TRBD1. Germline V lookup: CDR1 MRHNA, CDR2 SNTAGT. V gave up 10 bases and J gave up 4 bases; unmatched junction bases: 13. The CDR3 runs 14 residues.

Only one count was recorded for this clone. The chain recombines TRBV5-1 with TRBJ2-6; D gene uncertain. The CDR3 has 17 amino acids. The ends were cut back, 4 bases at V and 3 bases at J, with 17 bases in the middle. CDR1 and CDR2 (germline): SGHRS, YFSETQ. CDR3 loop: CASSPESALIGANVLTF. The DNA of the CDR3 is TGCGCCAGCAGCCCGGAGTCAGCTCTTATTGGGGCCAACGTCCTGACTTTC.

The chain couples TRBV21-1 to TRBJ2-7; the D call of TRBD1 is as the table states it, not checked on the DNA. TRBV21-1 is a documented pseudogene. This CDR3 is 14 amino acids long. In DNA form, the CDR3 reads TGTGCCAGCAGCGAACAGGGGGACTCCTACGAGCAGTACTTC. It codes for CASSEQGDSYEQYF.

The chain links TRBV19 to TRBJ1-3, with TRBD1 identical over 8 bases. Germline CDR1 reads LNHDA; CDR2 reads SQIVND (reference sequence). V lost 5 bases to trimming and J lost 1 base; unmatched junction nucleotides: 4. The CDR3 length is 15 residues. CDR3 bases: TGTGCCAGTAGTGGGACAGGCCCTTCTGGAAACACCATATATTTT. This codes for CASSGTGPSGNTIYF.

The chain uses TRBV9 and TRBJ2-7; D is ambiguous. V lost 0 bases to trimming and J lost 3 bases, with 10 bases between them. This CDR3 has 14 amino acids. From germline, CDR1 is SGDLS and CDR2 YYNGEE. The CDR3 nucleotides are TGTGCCAGCAGCGTAGCACAGCTGGACTACGAGCAGTACTTC. Protein product: CASSVAQLDYEQYF.

The chain is built from TRBV27 and TRBJ2-1, with D possibly being TRBD1 (5 bases). Trimming took 8 bases from V and 6 from J, leaving 14 bases between them. The CDR3 is 13 amino acids. In germline, CDR1 is MNHEY, CDR2 SMNVEV (reference sequence). The CDR3, as DNA: TGTGCCAGCGTCCAGGGTTCCGGCAATGAGCAGTTCTTC. As protein: CASVQGSGNEQFF.

This chain joins TRBV6-1 and TRBJ1-5; D perhaps matches TRBD1 (6 bases). CDR1 is MNHNS, CDR2 SASEGT, per germline. V was pared by 3 bases and J by 9 bases, with 15 bases between. The CDR3 has 14 amino acids. CDR3 loop: CASSDRGPSGPQHF. As DNA, the CDR3 is TGTGCCAGCAGTGACAGGGGACCCTCCGGGCCCCAGCATTTT.